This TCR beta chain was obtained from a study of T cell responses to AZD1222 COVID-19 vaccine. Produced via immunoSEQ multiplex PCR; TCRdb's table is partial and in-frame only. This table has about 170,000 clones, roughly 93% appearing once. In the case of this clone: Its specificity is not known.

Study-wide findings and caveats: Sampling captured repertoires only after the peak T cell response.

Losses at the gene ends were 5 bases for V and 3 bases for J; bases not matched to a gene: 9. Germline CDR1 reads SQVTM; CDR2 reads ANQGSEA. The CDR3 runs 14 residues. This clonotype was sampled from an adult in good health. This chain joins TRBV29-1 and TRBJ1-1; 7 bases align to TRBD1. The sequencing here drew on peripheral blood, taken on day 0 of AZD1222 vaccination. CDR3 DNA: TGCAGCGTTTTTTCGGACAGGATTTACACTGAAGCTTTCTTT. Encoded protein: CSVFSDRIYTEAFF.